This passage covers 25 T cell receptor beta chains from one sample sequenced in a study of cytomegalovirus exposure and HLA in healthy donors. In the PCR, 60 Vbeta and 13 Jbeta primers were used. Repertoires were generated with immunoSEQ multiplex PCR, while TCRdb's copy carries only in-frame clones and drops some. The data hold 150,000 to 200,000 clones, with about 75% observed a single time. Sequencing was carried out using PBMCs. These receptors were taken from a female donor in good health and CMV-seronegative.

The chain joins TRBV10-3 to TRBJ1-1; D call uncertain. V gave up 3 bases and J gave up 1 base, with 9 bases separating them. The CDR3 contains 14 residues. Germline V gene lookup returns CDR1 ENHRY and CDR2 SYGVKD. CDR3 protein: CAISDTTTNTEAFF. The CDR3 nucleotides read TGTGCCATCAGTGACACTACGACGAACACTGAAGCTTTCTTT.

This chain joins TRBV19 and TRBJ2-7, with a weak D call TRBD2 (5 bases). The CDR3 sequence is 17 residues long. Trimming pared 3 bases from V and 3 bases from J, leaving 21 bases between. Germline V gives CDR1 LNHDA, CDR2 SQIVND (reference sequence). The CDR3 protein is CASSINIGLGFIYEQYF. The DNA for the CDR3 is TGTGCCAGTAGTATCAATATAGGACTCGGCTTCATCTACGAGCAGTACTTC.

The chain couples TRBV19 to TRBJ2-2, with TRBD2 matching over 9 bases. This CDR3 comprises 13 residues. Trimming removed 6 bases from V and 7 bases from J; junction bases left unmatched: 3. Germline loops: CDR1 LNHDA, CDR2 SQIVND (reference sequence). CDR3 coding DNA: TGTGCCAGTAGGCCTAGCGGGGTCGGGGAGCTGTTTTTT. Translated: CASRPSGVGELFF.

The chain carries TRBV15 and TRBJ1-1, with D perhaps matching TRBD1 (5 bases). This CDR3 spans 14 amino acids. The V end lost 2 bases, the J end lost 3 bases, and 10 bases lay between the germline ends. Germline V gene sequence: CDR1 LNHNV, CDR2 YYDKDF (reference sequence). Here the CDR3 DNA reads TGTGCCACCAGCAGACAAGGAGGGGACACTGAAGCTTTCTTT. It translates to CATSRQGGDTEAFF.

This chain joins TRBV7-9 and TRBJ2-1, with D possibly being TRBD2 (5 bases). The CDR3 is 14 residues long. V was cut by 1 base and J by 4 bases, with 8 bases left in between. Per the germline V gene, CDR1 is SEHNR and CDR2 is FQNEAQ (reference sequence). CDR3 amino acids: CASSLGGFYNEQFF. Here the CDR3 DNA reads TGTGCCAGCAGCTTAGGCGGGTTTTACAATGAGCAGTTCTTC.

The chain carries TRBV6-1 and TRBJ1-5; D is unresolved. The CDR3 consists of 15 residues. The germline CDR1 and CDR2 sequences are MNHNS and SASEGT. V gave up 2 bases and J gave up 5 bases, with 13 bases separating them. CDR3: CASSELVGRDQPQHF. CDR3 sequence (DNA): TGTGCCAGCAGTGAATTAGTGGGCCGCGATCAGCCCCAGCATTTT.

This chain uses TRBV19 with TRBJ2-1; 9 bases align to TRBD2. Germline assignment: CDR1 LNHDA and CDR2 SQIVND (reference sequence). Trimming took 6 bases from V and 9 from J; bases not matched to a gene: 3. CDR3 length: 12 amino acids. CDR3 residues: CASSGTSFEQFF. The CDR3 DNA reads as TGTGCCAGTAGCGGGACTAGCTTTGAGCAGTTCTTC. The full variable domain, rest sourced from reference TRBV19 and TRBJ2-1, is DGGITQSPKYLFRKEGQNVTLSCEQNLNHDAMYWYRQDPGQGLRLIYYSQIVNDFQKGDIAEGYSVSREKKESFPLTVTSAQKNPTAFYLCASSGTSFEQFFGPGTRLTVL.

The gene calls are TRBV30 and TRBJ1-2; 11 nucleotides match TRBD1. V was pared by 5 bases and J by 8 bases, with 7 bases of the junction left unmatched. Germline lookup yields CDR1 GTSNPN and CDR2 SVGIG (reference sequence). The CDR3 length is 13 residues. The DNA for the CDR3 is TGTGCCTGGGGACAGGGGGCAGAGGGGGGCTACACCTTC. Amino acid sequence: CAWGQGAEGGYTF.

Concerning this clone: Other DNA sequences of this sample code for an identical CDR3. The rearrangement links TRBV4-2 to TRBJ2-7, with unresolved D. Trimming stripped 0 bases from V and 4 bases from J, with 7 bases between. Germline V gives CDR1 LGHNA, CDR2 YNFKEQ. This CDR3 is built from 13 residues. CDR3 bases: TGTGCCAGCAGCCAAGAAATCGGGTACGAGCAGTACTTC. Protein sequence: CASSQEIGYEQYF.

V is TRBV5-4 and J is TRBJ1-2, with a weak D call TRBD1 (6 bases). CDR3 size: 16 residues. V was shortened by 4 bases and J by 4 bases, with 20 bases between the two germline ends. Germline V gene sequence: CDR1 SGHNT, CDR2 YYREEE (reference sequence). CDR3 coding DNA: TGTGCCAGCAGCCCCGAGGGGGGGCTTGGTAGCTATGGCTACACCTTC. Protein product: CASSPEGGLGSYGYTF.

The V and J genes are TRBV11-2 and TRBJ2-7; perhaps TRBD2 as D (6 bases). The length of the CDR3 is 19 residues. Trimming left V 2 bases short and J 3 bases short, with 26 bases between. CDR1 and CDR2 from the germline V gene are SGHAT and FQNNGV. The CDR3 sequence is CASSLWRATRTTSRYEQYF. The CDR3 nucleotides read TGTGCCAGCAGCTTATGGAGGGCCACGCGGACTACGTCCCGCTACGAGCAGTACTTC. The whole variable domain, remainder taken from reference TRBV11-2 and TRBJ2-7, is EAGVAQSPRYKIIEKRQSVAFWCNPISGHATLYWYQQILGQGPKLLIQFQNNGVVDDSQLPKDRFSAERLKGVDSTLKIQPAKLEDSAVYLCASSLWRATRTTSRYEQYFGPGTRLTVT.

The chain carries TRBV27 and TRBJ2-5, with TRBD1 matching over 10 bases. Per germline, CDR1 MNHEY and CDR2 SMNVEV (reference sequence). Trimming cost V 5 bases and J 5 bases; bases outside gene matches: 14. The CDR3 covers 17 residues. This CDR3 reads CASSQILTDRGLETQYF. As DNA, the CDR3 is TGTGCCAGCAGTCAAATACTAACAGACAGGGGGCTTGAGACCCAGTACTTC.

This clone occurred once. The chain links TRBV6-5 to TRBJ1-2; 8 bases map to TRBD1. With V trimmed by 10 bases and J by 8 bases, 12 bases remained unmatched. The CDR3 is 13 residues long. The germline CDR1 and CDR2 sequences are MNHEY and SVGAGI. The CDR3 is CATTTGARLGYTF. In nucleotides, the CDR3 is TGTGCCACCACGACAGGGGCCAGGTTAGGCTACACCTTC.

V is TRBV11-3 and J is TRBJ1-2; perhaps TRBD1 as D (6 bases). The CDR3 is 14 amino acids. Germline values: CDR1 SGHNT, CDR2 YENEEA. Deletions cut 3 bases from V and 8 bases from J, with 16 bases between. CDR3 bases: TGTGCCAGCAGCTTTGGGGGGGCTGTGGGGGGCTACACCTTC. Its translation is CASSFGGAVGGYTF.

J is TRBJ2-7 and V is TRBV2, with D possibly being TRBD1 (7 bases). Trimming cost V 3 bases and J 5 bases, with 20 bases left between them. Germline V gene sequence: CDR1 SNHLY, CDR2 FYNNEI. The CDR3 sequence is 16 residues long. CDR3 bases: TGTGCCAGCAGTGAGACAGGGCCGGCGGGACACAACGAGCAGTACTTC. Its protein product is CASSETGPAGHNEQYF.

The chain links TRBV29-1 to TRBJ1-2; D not certain. This CDR3 has 14 amino acids. V lost 3 bases and J lost 4, with 15 bases in between. Per the germline V gene, CDR1 is SQVTM and CDR2 is ANQGSEA. The DNA for the CDR3 is TGCAGCGTTGACACCAGGCCCCCCTCCTATGGCTACACCTTC. This gives the protein CSVDTRPPSYGYTF.

This clone was seen only a few times. The chain uses TRBV7-9 and TRBJ1-4; the D gene is possibly TRBD1 (5 bases). Germline V gene lookup returns CDR1 SEHNR and CDR2 FQNEAQ (reference sequence). CDR3 length: 14 residues. V lost 5 bases and J 5 bases, leaving 12 bases between the germline ends. The CDR3 DNA follows: TGTGCCAGCAGCGCCGGGACTCAAAATGAAAAACTGTTTTTT. Its protein is CASSAGTQNEKLFF.

The chain has TRBV1 and TRBJ2-7; the table's D gene call, TRBD2, was not cross checked with the DNA. TRBV1 is designated a pseudogene. This CDR3 region has 14 residues. The CDR3 protein is CTSGIAGTSYEQYF. CDR3 coding DNA: TGCACCAGCGGGATAGCGGGAACCTCCTACGAGCAGTACTTC.

In this sample, this clone turned up a few times. The V gene is TRBV7-3, the J gene TRBJ1-1, with 9 positions matching TRBD1. In germline, CDR1 is SGHTA, CDR2 FQGTGA. The CDR3 has 13 residues. V lost 8 bases to trimming and J lost 6 bases; unmatched junction nucleotides: 7. The CDR3 sequence: CASGPTGGAEAFF. In DNA form, the CDR3 reads TGTGCCAGCGGCCCGACAGGGGGAGCTGAAGCTTTCTTT.

The chain recombines TRBV5-4 with TRBJ2-1; TRBD1 matches 12 bases. J gave up 9 bases and V 6 bases, and 10 bases lay outside the gene matches. Germline assignment: CDR1 SGHNT and CDR2 YYREEE (reference sequence). The CDR3 extends over 15 amino acids. In nucleotides, the CDR3 is TGTGCCAGCACCGCCCCCGGGACAGGGGGCACTGAGCAGTTCTTC. Its protein is CASTAPGTGGTEQFF. The full variable domain, rest sourced from reference TRBV5-4 and TRBJ2-1, is ETGVTQSPTHLIKTRGQQVTLRCSSQSGHNTVSWYQQALGQGPQFIFQYYREEENGRGNFPPRFSGLQFPNYSSELNVNALELDDSALYLCASTAPGTGGTEQFFGPGTRLTVL.

This clone is a singleton in its sample. V and J are TRBV12-5 and TRBJ2-2; the D gene is possibly TRBD2 (5 bases). The V end was cut by 7 bases, the J end by 3 bases, with 6 bases between. This CDR3 is 12 amino acids long. Germline assignment: CDR1 LGHNT and CDR2 FRNRAP. The chain's CDR3 is CASAGDTGELFF. The CDR3, as DNA: TGTGCTAGTGCCGGGGACACCGGGGAGCTGTTTTTT.

The J gene is TRBJ1-1, the V gene TRBV30; maybe TRBD1 (6 bases). With 5 bases removed from V and 0 bases from J, the gap between germline ends came to 10 bases. Germline values: CDR1 GTSNPN, CDR2 SVGIG (reference sequence). The CDR3 consists of 13 residues. CDR3 DNA sequence: TGTGCCTGGGCGCAGGGGATGAACACTGAAGCTTTCTTT. Protein product: CAWAQGMNTEAFF.

V gene TRBV28 combines with J gene TRBJ2-7; 8 positions agree with TRBD1. The CDR3 covers 12 residues. With V trimmed by 8 bases and J by 2 bases, 2 bases remained unmatched. The germline CDR1 and CDR2 sequences are MDHEN and SYDVKM. CDR3 sequence reads: CASRQGPYEQYF. Here the CDR3 DNA reads TGTGCCAGCCGACAGGGGCCCTACGAGCAGTACTTC.

With regard to this clone: Other nucleotide sequences in the sample specify the same CDR3. V usage is TRBV5-1 and J usage is TRBJ2-3; 10 bases are a match to TRBD2. Germline loops: CDR1 SGHRS, CDR2 YFSETQ. The CDR3 covers 16 residues. The V segment lost 2 bases and the J segment 1 base; nucleotides outside the gene matches: 4. In nucleotides, the CDR3 is TGCGCCAGCAGCTTACTCACTAGCGGGGGCACAGATACGCAGTATTTT. This sequence encodes CASSLLTSGGTDTQYF.

This clone was seen only once. The V gene is TRBV14, the J gene TRBJ2-1, with D tentatively TRBD2 (5 bases). Trimming removed 2 bases at V and 5 bases at J, with 7 bases between. The CDR3 covers 13 residues. Looked up from germline, CDR1 is SGHDN and CDR2 is FVKESK. For the CDR3, the DNA is TGTGCCAGCAGCCAACAACTAGACAATGAGCAGTTCTTC. Encoded protein: CASSQQLDNEQFF.